This TCR beta chain was captured in a study of blood T cell repertoires in COVID-19. Only in-frame clones appear in the TCRdb table, and some are missing; sequencing was by immunoSEQ multiplex PCR. The sample includes about 100,000 clones, around 92% seen only once; the top ten take about 5.7%. The CDR3 has 13 residues. V was shortened by 2 bases and J by 6 bases, with 5 bases between the two germline ends. This chain joins TRBV12-3 or TRBV12-4 and TRBJ1-6; unclear D gene. Sequenced sample: peripheral blood. This TCR came from a middle-aged man with active COVID-19. As DNA, the CDR3 is TGTGCCAGCAGTTTAACTGGTAATTCACCCCTCCACTTT. It translates to CASSLTGNSPLHF.